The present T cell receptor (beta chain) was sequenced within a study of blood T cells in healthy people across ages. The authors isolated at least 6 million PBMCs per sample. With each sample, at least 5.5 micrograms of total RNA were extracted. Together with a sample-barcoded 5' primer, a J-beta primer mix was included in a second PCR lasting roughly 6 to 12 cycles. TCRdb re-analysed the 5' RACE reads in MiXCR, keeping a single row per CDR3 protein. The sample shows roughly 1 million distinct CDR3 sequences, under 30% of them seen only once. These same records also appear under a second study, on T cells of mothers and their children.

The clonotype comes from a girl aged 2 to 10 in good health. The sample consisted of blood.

The CDR3: CASSARTSGSEQYF. The CDR3 DNA is TGTGCCAGCAGCGCCCGGACTAGCGGGAGCGAGCAGTACTTC. The V and J genes are TRBV9 and TRBJ2-7, with 13 bases aligning to TRBD2. Germline CDR1 reads SGDLS; CDR2 reads YYNGEE. The CDR3 loop spans 14 amino acids. Trimming removed 3 bases from V and 6 bases from J; junction bases left unmatched: 3.